Presented here are 21 T cell receptor beta chains from one specimen sequenced in a study of cytotoxic CD8 clonotypes in ibrutinib-treated CLL. The repertoire was sequenced with immunoSEQ multiplex PCR; TCRdb's copy has only in-frame clones and lacks some. Of about 330,000 clones listed, 60% to 80% were seen once; the top ten hold around 6.3%. This sample comprised PBMCs, obtained after 36 months of ibrutinib treatment. The receptors were sampled from a human donor with chronic lymphocytic leukemia.

This chain uses TRBV7-2 with TRBJ2-1; 9 bases match TRBD2. Trimming removed 1 base from V and 4 bases from J; junction bases left unmatched: 8. Germline CDR1 and CDR2: SGHTA and FQGNSA. The CDR3 runs to 17 residues. The CDR3 protein is CASSLVGAGGPYNEQFF. The CDR3 nucleotides are TGTGCCAGCAGCTTAGTTGGAGCGGGGGGCCCGTACAATGAGCAGTTCTTC.

V and J are TRBV27 and TRBJ2-5; D is possibly TRBD2 (6 bases). Germline values: CDR1 MNHEY, CDR2 SMNVEV (reference sequence). CDR3 length equals 13 residues. V shed 6 bases and J shed 5 bases, with 13 bases lying between them. CDR3 amino acids: CASSPPGVETQYF. The CDR3 DNA reads TGTGCCAGCAGCCCCCCGGGGGTTGAGACCCAGTACTTC.

This chain uses TRBV9 with TRBJ2-7; perhaps D is TRBD1 or TRBD2 (5 bases each). CDR1 and CDR2 (germline): SGDLS, YYNGEE. Trimming left V 0 bases short and J 0 bases short, with 13 bases between. The CDR3 runs to 16 residues. The CDR3 bases are TGTGCCAGCAGCGTAGGGGGGAGCCTTAACTCCTACGAGCAGTACTTC. This encodes CASSVGGSLNSYEQYF. The entire variable domain, with the rest obtained from reference TRBV9 and TRBJ2-7, is as follows: DSGVTQTPKHLITATGQRVTLRCSPRSGDLSVYWYQQSLDQGLQFLIQYYNGEERAKGNILERFSAQQFPDLHSELNLSSLELGDSALYFCASSVGGSLNSYEQYFGPGTRLTVT.

Comment on this clone: Within the sample, other DNA sequences also encode this same CDR3. The V call is TRBV27, the J call TRBJ2-1; D unresolved. CDR3 length: 13 amino acids. Germline values: CDR1 MNHEY, CDR2 SMNVEV (reference sequence). Trimming pared 2 bases from V and 0 bases from J, leaving 2 bases between. CDR3 in amino acids: CASSLSSYNEQFF. DNA for the CDR3: TGTGCCAGCAGTTTAAGCTCCTACAATGAGCAGTTCTTC.

The genes are TRBV30 and TRBJ2-5, with D tentatively TRBD2 (5 bases). Per the germline V gene, CDR1 is GTSNPN and CDR2 is SVGIG (reference sequence). The CDR3 spans 12 residues. Trimming shortened V by 2 bases and J by 3 bases, and 7 bases separated the two germline ends. The CDR3 protein is CAWSNGEETQYF. The DNA for the CDR3 is TGTGCCTGGAGTAACGGGGAAGAGACCCAGTACTTC.

The chain couples TRBV15 to TRBJ1-5; D is uncertain. Germline V CDR1 and CDR2: LNHNV, YYDKDF (reference sequence). V gave up 1 base and J gave up 7 bases, with 8 bases separating them. The CDR3 is 13 amino acids. The chain's CDR3 is CATSRVDRQPQHF. The CDR3 nucleotides are TGTGCCACCAGCAGAGTCGACCGGCAGCCCCAGCATTTT.

The chain couples TRBV9 to TRBJ2-5; D possibly uses TRBD1 or TRBD2 (5 bases each). Between the trimmed V and J ends, which lost 4 bases and 3 bases, there was a span of 22 bases. The CDR3 extends over 17 amino acids. CDR1 and CDR2 from the germline V gene are SGDLS and YYNGEE. The chain's CDR3 is CASSPKGWERGEETQYF. CDR3 coding DNA: TGTGCCAGCAGCCCCAAAGGGTGGGAGAGGGGTGAAGAGACCCAGTACTTC.

This clone showed up just a few times. The gene calls are TRBV4-3 and TRBJ2-1; weak D call: TRBD1 (6 bases). V was cut by 3 bases and J by 4 bases, with 19 bases left in between. Germline CDR1 is LGHNA and CDR2 is YSLEER. The CDR3 consists of 17 residues. This chain's CDR3 is CASSHSLPQGEYNEQFF. The CDR3 DNA is TGCGCCAGCAGCCATTCACTCCCACAGGGAGAATACAATGAGCAGTTCTTC.

The chain is built from TRBV7-9 and TRBJ2-3; D is undetermined. This CDR3 has 14 amino acids. V was pared by 5 bases and J by 2 bases, with 11 bases between. Germline V gene sequence: CDR1 SEHNR, CDR2 FQNEAQ (reference sequence). CDR3 sequence: CASSPSGATDTQYF. CDR3 bases: TGTGCCAGCAGCCCATCTGGTGCCACAGATACGCAGTATTTT. Supplemented by reference TRBV7-9 and TRBJ2-3, the full variable domain reads DTGVSQNPRHKITKRGQNVTFRCDPISEHNRLYWYRQTLGQGPEFLTYFQNEAQLEKSRLLSDRFSAERPKGSFSTLEIQRTEQGDSAMYLCASSPSGATDTQYFGPGTRLTVL.

The V gene is TRBV11-2, the J gene TRBJ1-3; no reliable D call. This CDR3 contains 13 residues. V was trimmed by 5 bases and J by 0 bases, leaving 5 bases between them. The germline V gene encodes CDR1 SGHAT and CDR2 FQNNGV. The CDR3 region has the DNA TGTGCCAGCAGCCCGCACTCTGGAAACACCATATATTTT. Encoded protein: CASSPHSGNTIYF.

The gene calls are TRBV27 and TRBJ2-7; 8 nucleotides align to TRBD2. V lost 2 bases and J lost 3; bases outside the gene matches: 6. Germline CDR1 and CDR2: MNHEY and SMNVEV (reference sequence). CDR3 length equals 15 residues. CDR3 nucleotides: TGTGCCAGCAGTTTAACTACTAGCGGATTCTACGAGCAGTACTTC. Translation: CASSLTTSGFYEQYF.

CDR3 residues: CASSLAAGTNQPQHF. CDR3 bases: TGTGCCAGCAGCTTAGCGGCAGGGACCAATCAGCCCCAGCATTTT. This sequence joins TRBV7-2 and TRBJ1-5, with a possible D match to TRBD1 (5 bases). The CDR3 has 15 residues. Trimming left V 0 bases short and J 3 bases short, with 9 bases between. Germline lookup yields CDR1 SGHTA and CDR2 FQGNSA.

The V call is TRBV19, the J call TRBJ2-7, with a possible D match to TRBD2 (5 bases). This CDR3 comprises 15 residues. The V end was cut by 5 bases, the J end by 0 bases, with 14 bases between. Germline V gene sequence: CDR1 LNHDA, CDR2 SQIVND (reference sequence). CDR3 sequence reads: CASSARTGSSYEQYF. The CDR3 region has the DNA TGTGCCAGTAGTGCGCGGACGGGAAGCTCCTACGAGCAGTACTTC.

As DNA, the CDR3 is TGTGCCAGCAGCCGGTCAAGCGCCTCTCAAGAGACCCAGTACTTC. This codes for CASSRSSASQETQYF. The chain has TRBV6-4 and TRBJ2-5; D unresolved. The germline CDR1 and CDR2 sequences are MRHNA and SNTAGT. The V and J ends lost 6 bases and 2 bases respectively, with 16 bases between them. The CDR3 covers 15 residues.

This rearrangement joins TRBV9 to TRBJ1-2, with D uncertain. The CDR3 length is 12 residues. CDR1 is SGDLS and CDR2 is YYNGEE in the germline V gene. The germline V and J ends were trimmed by 3 bases and 3 bases, with 6 bases remaining between them. The CDR3 bases are TGTGCCAGCAGCGGTAACGACTATGGCTACACCTTC. Protein: CASSGNDYGYTF.

The genes are TRBV9 and TRBJ1-2, with D uncertain. The V end lost 0 bases, the J end lost 4 bases, and 16 bases lay between the germline ends. Germline CDR1 is SGDLS and CDR2 is YYNGEE. The CDR3 spans 16 residues. The CDR3, as DNA: TGTGCCAGCAGCGTAGGGCAGTCCCTGGGCTTCTATGGCTACACCTTC. It is translated as CASSVGQSLGFYGYTF.

The chain joins TRBV9 to TRBJ1-2; D gene unclear. Trimming shortened V by 4 bases and J by 4 bases, and 11 bases separated the two germline ends. Germline values: CDR1 SGDLS, CDR2 YYNGEE. This CDR3 spans 13 amino acids. CDR3 coding DNA: TGTGCCAGCAGCCCCCGACAAGGCTATGGCTACACCTTC. Translating it yields CASSPRQGYGYTF. The full variable domain, rest sourced from reference TRBV9 and TRBJ1-2, is DSGVTQTPKHLITATGQRVTLRCSPRSGDLSVYWYQQSLDQGLQFLIQYYNGEERAKGNILERFSAQQFPDLHSELNLSSLELGDSALYFCASSPRQGYGYTFGSGTRLTVV.

This clone has just a few counts. The chain has TRBV6-1 and TRBJ2-7; no firm D call. V dropped 6 bases and J dropped 6 bases, with 18 bases sitting between them. The CDR3 runs 14 residues. Germline V gene lookup returns CDR1 MNHNS and CDR2 SASEGT. CDR3 coding DNA: TGTGCCAGCAGCATACCGTCGGAGAGGTCCGAGCAGTACTTC. Its translation: CASSIPSERSEQYF.

This clone was picked up one time. The V and J genes are TRBV7-2 and TRBJ1-3; D might be TRBD1 (5 bases). The germline V gene has CDR1 SGHTA and CDR2 FQGNSA. The CDR3 is made up of 14 amino acids. With 4 bases removed from V and 1 base from J, the gap between germline ends came to 8 bases. In nucleotides, the CDR3 is TGTGCCAGCAGCTGGGGGGGTTCTGGAAACACCATATATTTT. Its translation is CASSWGGSGNTIYF.

The chain employs TRBV4-1 and TRBJ1-4; TRBD1 aligns across 9 bases. The CDR3 covers 16 residues. The V and J ends lost 3 bases and 7 bases, in that order; junction bases with no gene match: 9. The germline gives CDR1 MGHRA, CDR2 YSYEKL. CDR3 DNA sequence: TGCGCCAGCAGCCACACTACACAGGGGGCTTTTGAAAAACTGTTTTTT. Protein product: CASSHTTQGAFEKLFF.

The chain links TRBV29-1 to TRBJ2-7; no clear D. The CDR3 contains 13 residues. Germline V lookup: CDR1 SQVTM, CDR2 ANQGSEA. Trimming stripped 3 bases from V and 4 bases from J, with 13 bases between. In DNA form, the CDR3 reads TGCAGCGTTGATCTTGGTGGCTCTTACGAGCAGTACTTC. Its protein product is CSVDLGGSYEQYF.